The clone carrying this T cell receptor beta chain came up many times. What it binds is not known. The data belong to a study of T cells after yellow fever vaccination. CDR1 is SEHNR and CDR2 is FQNEAQ in the germline V gene (reference sequence). The junction had 0 bases not matched to a gene; V was cut back by 4 bases and J by 1 base. This CDR3 spans 15 amino acids. Each CDR3 protein is one row after TCRdb ran MiXCR on the 5' RACE reads. In the table there are some 150,000 distinct CDR3 sequences, less than 8.5% of which are singletons. Findings of the study overall: A small share of clonotypes appeared in both CD4 and CD8 compartments.

The material was CD4+ T cells sorted from PBMCs, obtained 10 days after the yellow fever booster vaccination. The rearrangement joins TRBV7-9 to TRBJ2-2; 10 bases line up with TRBD2. This sequence originates from a man aged 25 to 45 who received the YFV17D yellow fever vaccine. The CDR3 protein is CASSSSGRNTGELFF. The CDR3 DNA follows: TGTGCCAGCAGCTCTAGCGGGAGGAACACCGGGGAGCTGTTTTTT.